The subject of this entry is one T cell receptor (beta chain). What it binds is unknown. Use of 60 Vbeta and 13 Jbeta primers characterized the PCR. Sequenced by immunoSEQ multiplex PCR; TCRdb stores in-frame clones only, minus some. The sample records fewer than 200,000 clones, approximately 80% being singletons. The data were obtained in a study of cytomegalovirus exposure and HLA in healthy donors. Whole-study results and caveats: As immune exposure information, only CMV serostatus was available.

CDR1 and CDR2 from the germline V gene are LNHDA and SQIVND (reference sequence). The V segment lost 5 bases and the J segment 3 bases; nucleotides outside the gene matches: 12. CDR3 size: 16 residues. This chain uses TRBV19 with TRBJ1-1; 7 bases map to TRBD1. This receptor was identified in a woman between 40 and 55 years old in good health and CMV-seropositive. What was sequenced was PBMCs. The CDR3 reads CASSVNRQGKDTEAFF. The CDR3, as DNA: TGTGCCAGTAGTGTGAACCGACAGGGTAAGGACACTGAAGCTTTCTTT.